This is a list of T cell receptor beta chains from one sample in a study of glioma-infiltrating T cells after dendritic cell vaccination. Clones were read by immunoSEQ multiplex PCR, and TCRdb kept only the in-frame ones, dropping some. This sample has roughly 56,000 clones, with 85% found just once. The sequencing here drew on blood, taken after dendritic cell vaccination. These receptors came from a human donor with glioblastoma. Each CDR3 is given with its conserved first and last residue. A D gene is named only where the DNA matches it firmly. Clone sizes are given selectively: once, few, many, or a class where the clone is expanded.

D gene,clone size,V gene,J gene,CDR3 protein,CDR3 DNA
TRBD2,-,TRBV29-1,TRBJ2-7,CSARGGREQYF,TGCAGCGCTCGCGGCGGGAGGGAGCAGTACTTC
-,once,TRBV11-3,TRBJ2-1,CASSRTSSYNEQFF,TGTGCCAGCAGCCGGACAAGCTCCTACAATGAGCAGTTCTTC
TRBD1,-,TRBV7-2,TRBJ2-5,CASSLGTGIQETQYF,TGTGCCAGCAGCTTAGGGACAGGGATCCAAGAGACCCAGTACTTC
TRBD2,-,TRBV29-1,TRBJ2-7,CSVDLAGGYEQYF,TGCAGCGTTGATCTAGCGGGGGGCTACGAGCAGTACTTC
TRBD2,-,TRBV5-6,TRBJ2-7,CASSWSGGENEQYF,TGTGCCAGCAGCTGGAGCGGGGGAGAAAACGAGCAGTACTTC
TRBD1,-,TRBV29-1,TRBJ1-2,CSVFTGAGGYTF,TGCAGCGTTTTCACAGGGGCGGGTGGCTACACCTTC
TRBD2,-,TRBV6-6,TRBJ2-1,CASSYSTSGTYNEQFF,TGTGCCAGCAGTTACTCGACTAGCGGAACCTACAATGAGCAGTTCTTC
-,-,TRBV29-1,TRBJ1-1,CSGDLQGEAFF,TGCAGCGGTGATCTGCAGGGTGAAGCTTTCTTT
TRBD1,-,TRBV27,TRBJ2-3,CASSREQGYDTQYF,TGTGCCAGCAGTAGGGAACAGGGGTACGATACGCAGTATTTT
TRBD1,-,TRBV19,TRBJ2-7,CATTDRAWEQYF,TGTGCCACAACGGACAGGGCGTGGGAGCAGTACTTC
-,-,TRBV18,TRBJ2-7,CASSPSSYEQYF,TGTGCCAGCTCACCCAGCTCCTACGAGCAGTACTTC
TRBD1,-,TRBV9,TRBJ2-7,CASSAQGTGYEQYF,TGTGCCAGCAGCGCACAGGGGACCGGCTACGAGCAGTACTTC
TRBD2,-,TRBV4-1,TRBJ2-5,CASSRKTLAGGPQETQYF,TGCGCCAGCAGCCGAAAAACCCTAGCGGGGGGGCCGCAGGAGACCCAGTACTTC
-,-,TRBV7-8,TRBJ2-7,CASSFVDSLYEQYF,TGTGCCAGCAGCTTTGTGGACAGTCTTTACGAGCAGTACTTC
-,-,TRBV7-8,TRBJ2-7,CASSLPGYQNEQYF,TGTGCCAGCAGCCTCCCAGGGTATCAGAACGAGCAGTACTTC
TRBD2,-,TRBV28,TRBJ2-3,CASRPGKRGPDTQYF,TGTGCCAGCAGACCCGGGAAGCGGGGCCCAGATACGCAGTATTTT
TRBD2,-,TRBV7-8,TRBJ2-3,CASSRSGTSGGDTQYF,TGTGCCAGCAGCCGGTCCGGGACTAGCGGGGGGGATACGCAGTATTTT
-,-,TRBV11-3,TRBJ2-7,CASSPSGQYSYEQYF,TGTGCCAGCAGCCCTTCTGGACAGTACTCCTACGAGCAGTACTTC
-,-,TRBV15,TRBJ1-1,CATSRDRQGWNTEAFF,TGTGCCACCAGCAGAGATCGGCAGGGATGGAACACTGAAGCTTTCTTT
TRBD1,-,TRBV14,TRBJ1-6,CASSQDLIRTGHSPLHF,TGTGCCAGCAGCCAAGATCTTATCCGGACAGGGCATTCACCCCTCCACTTT
-,-,TRBV12-5,TRBJ2-3,CASGLGSATDTQYF,TGTGCTAGTGGTTTGGGCAGTGCCACAGATACGCAGTATTTT
-,-,TRBV25-1,TRBJ2-2,CASRTTGVMELFF,TGTGCCAGCAGGACGACAGGTGTTATGGAGCTGTTTTTT
-,-,TRBV11-2,TRBJ2-7,CASSLNGYEQYF,TGTGCCAGCAGCTTAAACGGCTACGAGCAGTACTTC
TRBD2,-,TRBV4-3,TRBJ2-5,CASSHHWLTSGETQYF,TGCGCCAGCAGCCATCACTGGTTGACTAGCGGCGAGACCCAGTACTTC
TRBD1,-,TRBV7-2,TRBJ1-2,CASSLASDRDGGYTF,TGTGCCAGCAGCTTAGCGTCGGACAGGGACGGTGGCTACACCTTC
-,-,TRBV19,TRBJ1-5,CASSIDRSSNQPQHF,TGTGCCAGTAGTATCGACAGGTCAAGCAATCAGCCCCAGCATTTT
-,-,TRBV4-1,TRBJ1-2,CASSQDNREAYGYTF,TGCGCCAGCAGCCAAGATAACAGGGAAGCCTATGGCTACACCTTC
TRBD2,-,TRBV30,TRBJ2-2,CAKNEGRVTGELFF,TGTGCCAAAAACGAAGGGAGGGTCACCGGGGAGCTGTTTTTT
TRBD1,-,TRBV19,TRBJ2-7,CASTNGGTGIHEQYF,TGTGCCAGTACCAACGGAGGGACAGGGATACACGAGCAGTACTTC
TRBD1,once,TRBV29-1,TRBJ2-4,CSVKTGGAKNIQYF,TGCAGCGTTAAAACAGGGGGCGCCAAAAACATTCAGTACTTC
-,-,TRBV13,TRBJ1-2,CASSLRPGHDGYTF,TGTGCCAGCAGCTTACGACCTGGGCACGATGGCTACACCTTC
-,-,TRBV9,TRBJ2-5,CASSGRTVQETQYF,TGTGCCAGCAGCGGGAGGACAGTTCAAGAGACCCAGTACTTC
TRBD2,-,TRBV4-2,TRBJ2-7,CASSQDMGLGGDYEQYF,TGTGCCAGCAGCCAAGATATGGGACTAGGCGGGGACTACGAACAGTACTTC
TRBD2,once,TRBV9,TRBJ2-1,CASSDSGGAYNEQFF,TGTGCCAGCAGCGACAGCGGGGGGGCTTACAATGAGCAGTTCTTC
-,-,TRBV19,TRBJ2-3,CASSIPGRTQYF,TGTGCCAGTAGTATACCGGGTCGTACGCAGTATTTT
-,once,TRBV6-5,TRBJ2-5,CASSYAGALETQYF,TGTGCCAGCAGTTACGCGGGGGCTCTAGAGACCCAGTACTTC
-,-,TRBV18,TRBJ1-4,CASSPPNRASGEKLFF,TGTGCCAGCTCACCACCTAACAGGGCCTCGGGTGAAAAACTGTTTTTT
TRBD1,-,TRBV12-5,TRBJ1-4,CASGLVQGTGGREKLFF,TGTGCTAGTGGTTTGGTCCAGGGGACAGGGGGAAGGGAAAAACTGTTTTTT
TRBD1,-,TRBV5-1,TRBJ2-1,CASSLFGQASFDEQFF,TGCGCCAGCAGCTTGTTCGGACAGGCCTCTTTCGATGAGCAGTTCTTC
-,-,TRBV7-2,TRBJ2-7,CASSFPDGTYEQYF,TGTGCCAGCAGCTTCCCGGACGGGACCTACGAGCAGTACTTC
-,-,TRBV7-9,TRBJ1-1,CASSLAGLMNTEAFF,TGTGCCAGCAGCTTAGCGGGACTGATGAACACTGAAGCTTTCTTT
-,-,TRBV9,TRBJ1-2,CASSVAGINYGYTF,TGTGCCAGCAGCGTAGCAGGGATCAACTATGGCTACACCTTC
-,-,TRBV7-9,TRBJ2-1,CASSPFPRTADNEQFF,TGTGCCAGCAGCCCCTTCCCCAGGACAGCCGACAATGAGCAGTTCTTC
-,-,TRBV11-2,TRBJ1-2,CASSLGRNYGYTF,TGTGCCAGCAGCTTAGGCAGGAACTATGGCTACACCTTC
-,-,TRBV6-5,TRBJ1-1,CASSQGGNSEAFF,TGTGCCAGCAGCCAGGGAGGTAACTCTGAAGCTTTCTTT
TRBD2,-,TRBV5-1,TRBJ2-1,CASSLAALAGPYNEQFF,TGCGCCAGCAGCTTGGCCGCCCTAGCGGGGCCCTACAATGAGCAGTTCTTC
-,few,TRBV25-1,TRBJ1-2,CASSEARTEPTYTF,TGTGCCAGCAGTGAGGCCCGGACAGAGCCCACCTACACCTTC
TRBD1,-,TRBV11-3,TRBJ2-1,CASSLVSGGAHNEQFF,TGTGCCAGCAGCTTAGTTTCAGGGGGCGCCCACAATGAGCAGTTCTTC
-,-,TRBV11-2,TRBJ2-4,CASSLPTSGGRLAKNIQYF,TGTGCCAGCAGCTTACCAACCTCGGGGGGCCGTCTGGCCAAAAACATTCAGTACTTC
-,-,TRBV30,TRBJ1-5,CACARGNNQPQHF,TGTGCCTGTGCAAGGGGAAACAATCAGCCCCAGCATTTT
TRBD1,-,TRBV5-5,TRBJ1-5,CASSLGTGGSNQPQHF,TGTGCCAGCAGTTTGGGGACAGGGGGGAGCAATCAGCCCCAGCATTTT
TRBD1,-,TRBV6-5,TRBJ1-1,CASSPGGVNTEAFF,TGTGCCAGCAGTCCAGGGGGCGTGAACACTGAAGCTTTCTTT
TRBD1,-,TRBV19,TRBJ2-5,CASSPRPTGTETQYF,TGTGCCAGTAGTCCGCGACCGACAGGGACGGAGACCCAGTACTTC
-,-,TRBV11-3,TRBJ2-5,CASSPNGGVKTQYF,TGTGCCAGCAGCCCAAATGGGGGCGTAAAGACCCAGTACTTC
-,-,TRBV11-3,TRBJ2-3,CASSHKTSTTQYF,TGTGCCAGCAGCCATAAGACTAGTACTACGCAGTATTTT
-,-,TRBV2,TRBJ2-2,CASGERPRVTGELFF,TGTGCCAGCGGGGAGCGCCCCCGGGTGACCGGGGAGCTGTTTTTT
-,-,TRBV7-9,TRBJ1-1,CASSLASRDEAFF,TGTGCCAGCAGCTTAGCGTCGAGGGATGAAGCTTTCTTT
-,-,TRBV28,TRBJ1-5,CAVAGLNSNQPQHF,TGTGCCGTGGCAGGGCTTAATAGCAATCAGCCCCAGCATTTT
-,-,TRBV5-4,TRBJ2-3,CASSPGGIDTDTQYF,TGTGCCAGCAGCCCCGGAGGGATAGATACAGATACGCAGTATTTT